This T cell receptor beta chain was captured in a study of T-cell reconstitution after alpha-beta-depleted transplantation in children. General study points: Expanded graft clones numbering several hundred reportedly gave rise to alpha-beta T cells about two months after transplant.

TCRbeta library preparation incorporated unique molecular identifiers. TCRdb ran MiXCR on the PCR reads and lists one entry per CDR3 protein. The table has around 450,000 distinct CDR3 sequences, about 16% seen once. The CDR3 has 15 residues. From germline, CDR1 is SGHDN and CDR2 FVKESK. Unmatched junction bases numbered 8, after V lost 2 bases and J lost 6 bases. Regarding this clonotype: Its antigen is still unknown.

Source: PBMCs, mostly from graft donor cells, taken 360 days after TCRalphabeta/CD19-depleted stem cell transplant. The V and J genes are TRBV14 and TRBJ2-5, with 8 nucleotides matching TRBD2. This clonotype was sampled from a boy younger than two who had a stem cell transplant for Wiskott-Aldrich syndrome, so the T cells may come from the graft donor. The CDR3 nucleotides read TGTGCCAGCAGCCAATTCGAGCGGGAGCGGCAGACCCAGTACTTC. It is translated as CASSQFERERQTQYF. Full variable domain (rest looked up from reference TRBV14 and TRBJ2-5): EAGVTQFPSHSVIEKGQTVTLRCDPISGHDNLYWYRRVMGKEIKFLLHFVKESKQDESGMPNNRFLAERTGGTYSTLKVQPAELEDSGVYFCASSQFERERQTQYFGPGTRLLVL.